The present T cell receptor beta chain was sequenced within a study of T cell repertoires in cytomegalovirus infection (dated by TCRdb to the late 2010s). A note on the overall study: The HLA type of each donor mattered for the analysis, because public TCR beta signatures pointed to carriage of CMV infection along with the matching HLA type. Study-wide conclusions, independent of this receptor: Carriers of CMV infection plus the relevant HLA type were discriminated by the cumulative frequency of public TCR beta family members in the study cohort and in an independent approximately 350-donor cohort. In the ex vivo response, HLA-C-restricted CMV-specific TCR beta clonotypes were dominant, and in two of eight donors the single most frequent clonotype came from this HLA-C-restricted group.

CDR1 and CDR2, per the germline V gene, are MNHEY and SVGAGI. The CDR3 holds 15 amino acids from the cysteine to the phenylalanine. Only the CDR3 DNA is retained, 45 bases long and in frame from the first base. V and J lose 5 bases and 0 bases, and a span of 12 bases separates them. The sequencer was an Illumina HiSeq 1500. TCRdb applied fastp at Q25 and MiXCR to the public reads, then kept only in-frame beta chains. Rows are combined by CDR3 protein, so each entry shows the most common genes and DNA. Counted in this sample were about 300,000 distinct CDR3 sequences; 25% of them appeared once. More than 11% of the sample is in the top ten clones. As for this clonotype: The antigen it binds to is not known. Per-base quality was not reported, and no clone a single base away is much larger than it.

This clonotype originated in a human donor in good health (CMV status not recorded). Some clones in this sample may be carry-over from other donors' samples. The sequence is built from TRBV6-5 and TRBJ2-3, and the D gene may be TRBD2, 6 bases matching. The sequenced sample was PBMCs. The CDR3 is CASSELGGSTDTQYF. At the DNA level, the sequence is TGTGCCAGCAGTGAACTCGGGGGTAGCACAGATACGCAGTATTTT.